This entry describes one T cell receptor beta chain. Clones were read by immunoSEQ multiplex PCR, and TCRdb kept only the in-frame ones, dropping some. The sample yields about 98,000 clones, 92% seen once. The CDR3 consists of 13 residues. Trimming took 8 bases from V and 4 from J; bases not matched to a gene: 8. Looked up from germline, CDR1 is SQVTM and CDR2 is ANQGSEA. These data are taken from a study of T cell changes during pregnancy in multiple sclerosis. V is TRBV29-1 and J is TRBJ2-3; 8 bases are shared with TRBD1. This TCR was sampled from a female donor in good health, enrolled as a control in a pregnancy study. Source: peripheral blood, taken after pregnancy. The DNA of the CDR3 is TGCAGCTACAGGGGGAGCGGGCCAGATACGCAGTATTTT. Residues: CSYRGSGPDTQYF.